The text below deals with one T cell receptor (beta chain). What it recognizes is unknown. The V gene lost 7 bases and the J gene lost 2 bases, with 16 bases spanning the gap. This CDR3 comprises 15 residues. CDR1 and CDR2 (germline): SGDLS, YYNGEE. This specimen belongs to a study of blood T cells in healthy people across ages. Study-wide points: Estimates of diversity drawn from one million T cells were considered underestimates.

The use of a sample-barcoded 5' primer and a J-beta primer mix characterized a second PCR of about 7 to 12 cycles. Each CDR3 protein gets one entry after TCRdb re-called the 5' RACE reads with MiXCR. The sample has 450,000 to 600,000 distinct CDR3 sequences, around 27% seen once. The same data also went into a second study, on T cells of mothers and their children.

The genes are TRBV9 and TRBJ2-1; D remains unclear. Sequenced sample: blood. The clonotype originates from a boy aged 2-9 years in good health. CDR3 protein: CASSYLAEPYNEQFF. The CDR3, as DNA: TGTGCCAGCTCGTATCTTGCTGAACCCTACAATGAGCAGTTCTTC.